This T cell receptor (beta chain) was documented in a study of technical replicates of blood from four donors. Losses at the gene ends were 2 bases for V and 1 base for J; bases not matched to a gene: 8. Germline V gives CDR1 SGHKS, CDR2 YYEKEE (reference sequence). The CDR3 has 16 amino acids. Some clones are missing from TCRdb's copy, which holds only in-frame ones; the method was immunoSEQ multiplex PCR. This sample yields 84,000 or so clones, of which around 93% are seen a single time; roughly 0.23% belongs to the top ten. V usage is TRBV5-5 and J usage is TRBJ2-7; 8 nucleotides match TRBD1. Sequencing was done on a sample of T cells isolated from PBMCs. The sequence was obtained from a human donor in good health. The CDR3 coding sequence is TGTGCCAGCAGCTTCTTGCAGGGGGCTTTATCCTACGAGCAGTACTTC. This gives the protein CASSFLQGALSYEQYF.